What follows is one TCR beta chain and its context. In the study's own analysis: Amplified reference gene primers provided the basis for estimating nucleated cell counts. Clones were read by immunoSEQ multiplex PCR, and TCRdb kept only the in-frame ones, dropping some. Clone size and the V and J calls come from that table; the DNA yielded D and trimming. The sample includes approximately 120,000 clones, about 85% of them seen just once. These data belong to a study of blood T cell repertoires in COVID-19. Across the whole study: Samples came from the United States, Italy and Spain, spanning acute and convalescent COVID-19.

J gave up 0 bases and V 4 bases, and 7 bases lay outside the gene matches. The CDR3 runs to 17 residues. Germline assignment: CDR1 SGHDT and CDR2 YYEEEE. The chain uses TRBV5-6 and TRBJ1-6; 7 bases line up with TRBD1. Material for sequencing was peripheral blood. This receptor was identified in a human donor in a cohort sampled during active COVID-19. The CDR3 DNA reads TGTGCCAGCAGCCGAGAGACAGGGCCCTCCTATAATTCACCCCTCCACTTT. This encodes CASSRETGPSYNSPLHF.